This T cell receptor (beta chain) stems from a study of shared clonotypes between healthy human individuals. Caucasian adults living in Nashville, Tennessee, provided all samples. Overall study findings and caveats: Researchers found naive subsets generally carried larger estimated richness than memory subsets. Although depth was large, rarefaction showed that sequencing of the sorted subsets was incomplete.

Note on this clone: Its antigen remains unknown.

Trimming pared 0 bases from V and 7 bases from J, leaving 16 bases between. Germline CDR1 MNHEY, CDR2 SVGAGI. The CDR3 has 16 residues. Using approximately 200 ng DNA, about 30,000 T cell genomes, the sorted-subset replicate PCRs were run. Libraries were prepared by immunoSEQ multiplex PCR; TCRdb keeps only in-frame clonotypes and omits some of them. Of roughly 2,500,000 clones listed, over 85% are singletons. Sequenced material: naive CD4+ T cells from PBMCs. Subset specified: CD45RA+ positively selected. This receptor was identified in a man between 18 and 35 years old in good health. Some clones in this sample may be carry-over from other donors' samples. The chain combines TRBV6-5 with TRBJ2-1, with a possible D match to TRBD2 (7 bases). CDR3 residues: CASSYSRGGSRNEQFF. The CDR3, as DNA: TGTGCCAGCAGTTACTCGAGGGGGGGTTCTCGGAATGAGCAGTTCTTC.